This T cell receptor (beta chain) stems from a study of T cells in Graves' hyperthyroidism and ophthalmopathy. The study, taken as a whole, reports: Most expanded thyroid clonotypes above 0.001 also appeared in blood. A model built on 13 V-J features separated ophthalmopathy from stable hyperthyroidism.

The TCR beta CDR3 regions underwent amplification using RNA transcripts as the source. The HTBI primer set was used in a first-round RT-PCR of the TCR CDR3. TCRdb processed the multiplex PCR reads anew with MiXCR; each CDR3 protein has one entry. This table holds approximately 640,000 distinct CDR3 sequences, about 45% found once. This clonotype was picked up a small number of times. Its antigen is currently unknown. At one of its ends the junction is not consistent with the germline gene, which may arise from a read error. This CDR3 is 14 amino acids long. The germline V gene encodes CDR1 MGHRA and CDR2 YSYEKL.

Sequencing was done on a sample of peripheral blood or thyroid tissue (not recorded which). The rearrangement joins TRBV4-1 to TRBJ1-5; 9 bases agree with TRBD1. This receptor was taken from an adult man with Graves' disease, either hyperthyroidism or ophthalmopathy (not recorded which). The CDR3 coding sequence is TGTGCCAGCAGCTGGACAGGGGAAAATCAGCCCCAGCATTTT. This encodes CASSWTGENQPQHF.